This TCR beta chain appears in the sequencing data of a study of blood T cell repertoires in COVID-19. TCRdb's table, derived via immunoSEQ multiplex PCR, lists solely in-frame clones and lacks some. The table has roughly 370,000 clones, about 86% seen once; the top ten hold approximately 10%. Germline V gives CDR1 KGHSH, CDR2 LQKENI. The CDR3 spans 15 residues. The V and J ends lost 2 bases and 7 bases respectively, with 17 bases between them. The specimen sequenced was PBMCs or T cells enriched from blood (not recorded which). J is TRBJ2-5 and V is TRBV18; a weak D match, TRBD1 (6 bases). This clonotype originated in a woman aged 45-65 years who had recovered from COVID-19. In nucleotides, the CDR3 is TGTGCCAGCTCACCATCCACAGGGACAAGTGGGACCCAGTACTTC. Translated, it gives CASSPSTGTSGTQYF.